This TCR beta chain was captured by sequencing in a study of CD8 T cells in ankylosing spondylitis. Each TCR beta library was made by quantitative 5'-RACE that incorporated molecular barcodes. TCRdb ran MiXCR on the 5' RACE reads and lists one entry per CDR3 protein. The sample yields 150,000 to 200,000 distinct CDR3 sequences, around a third seen once. Overall study findings and caveats: In ankylosing spondylitis patients, matched synovial fluid reportedly showed significant enrichment of disease-linked clones. Disease-linked clones, CD8+, were relatively rare in peripheral blood.

The germline CDR1 and CDR2 sequences are DFQATT and SNEGSKA (reference sequence). The CDR3 runs 14 residues. The trim removed 3 bases at V and 7 bases at J, leaving 6 bases unmatched. Note on this clonotype: Antigen specificity is unknown.

This receptor was obtained from a male donor with ankylosing spondylitis. The sample taken for sequencing was synovial fluid, either unsorted or a sorted T cell fraction (not recorded which). The V gene is TRBV20-1, the J gene TRBJ2-1, with 10 positions matching TRBD2. The CDR3 here is CSASKREGINEQFF. The CDR3 coding sequence is TGCAGTGCTAGTAAGCGGGAGGGAATTAATGAGCAGTTCTTC.